The clone carrying this T cell receptor beta chain was counted only a few times. The data were obtained in a study of Graves' ophthalmopathy and Graves' hyperthyroidism. CDR3 length: 15 residues. Germline V gives CDR1 MGHRA, CDR2 YSYEKL. V dropped 5 bases and J dropped 2; count of bases not matched to a gene: 9. Transcripts of RNA were the source for amplifying TCR beta CDR3 regions. In the first round, RT-PCR was carried out with HTBI primers, and a multiplex PCR formed the second round. Via MiXCR, TCRdb re-called the multiplex PCR reads, giving one row per CDR3 protein. This sample has a few hundred thousand distinct CDR3 sequences; around 21% occur once, and the top ten carry roughly 3%.

This clonotype was obtained from a woman aged 18 to 35 with stable Graves' hyperthyroidism. This chain uses TRBV4-1 with TRBJ2-7; the match to TRBD1 covers 7 bases. Source material: peripheral blood. This chain's CDR3 is CASSTSGGGTYEQYF. Written as DNA, the CDR3 is TGCGCCAGCAGCACCTCAGGGGGTGGAACCTACGAGCAGTACTTC.